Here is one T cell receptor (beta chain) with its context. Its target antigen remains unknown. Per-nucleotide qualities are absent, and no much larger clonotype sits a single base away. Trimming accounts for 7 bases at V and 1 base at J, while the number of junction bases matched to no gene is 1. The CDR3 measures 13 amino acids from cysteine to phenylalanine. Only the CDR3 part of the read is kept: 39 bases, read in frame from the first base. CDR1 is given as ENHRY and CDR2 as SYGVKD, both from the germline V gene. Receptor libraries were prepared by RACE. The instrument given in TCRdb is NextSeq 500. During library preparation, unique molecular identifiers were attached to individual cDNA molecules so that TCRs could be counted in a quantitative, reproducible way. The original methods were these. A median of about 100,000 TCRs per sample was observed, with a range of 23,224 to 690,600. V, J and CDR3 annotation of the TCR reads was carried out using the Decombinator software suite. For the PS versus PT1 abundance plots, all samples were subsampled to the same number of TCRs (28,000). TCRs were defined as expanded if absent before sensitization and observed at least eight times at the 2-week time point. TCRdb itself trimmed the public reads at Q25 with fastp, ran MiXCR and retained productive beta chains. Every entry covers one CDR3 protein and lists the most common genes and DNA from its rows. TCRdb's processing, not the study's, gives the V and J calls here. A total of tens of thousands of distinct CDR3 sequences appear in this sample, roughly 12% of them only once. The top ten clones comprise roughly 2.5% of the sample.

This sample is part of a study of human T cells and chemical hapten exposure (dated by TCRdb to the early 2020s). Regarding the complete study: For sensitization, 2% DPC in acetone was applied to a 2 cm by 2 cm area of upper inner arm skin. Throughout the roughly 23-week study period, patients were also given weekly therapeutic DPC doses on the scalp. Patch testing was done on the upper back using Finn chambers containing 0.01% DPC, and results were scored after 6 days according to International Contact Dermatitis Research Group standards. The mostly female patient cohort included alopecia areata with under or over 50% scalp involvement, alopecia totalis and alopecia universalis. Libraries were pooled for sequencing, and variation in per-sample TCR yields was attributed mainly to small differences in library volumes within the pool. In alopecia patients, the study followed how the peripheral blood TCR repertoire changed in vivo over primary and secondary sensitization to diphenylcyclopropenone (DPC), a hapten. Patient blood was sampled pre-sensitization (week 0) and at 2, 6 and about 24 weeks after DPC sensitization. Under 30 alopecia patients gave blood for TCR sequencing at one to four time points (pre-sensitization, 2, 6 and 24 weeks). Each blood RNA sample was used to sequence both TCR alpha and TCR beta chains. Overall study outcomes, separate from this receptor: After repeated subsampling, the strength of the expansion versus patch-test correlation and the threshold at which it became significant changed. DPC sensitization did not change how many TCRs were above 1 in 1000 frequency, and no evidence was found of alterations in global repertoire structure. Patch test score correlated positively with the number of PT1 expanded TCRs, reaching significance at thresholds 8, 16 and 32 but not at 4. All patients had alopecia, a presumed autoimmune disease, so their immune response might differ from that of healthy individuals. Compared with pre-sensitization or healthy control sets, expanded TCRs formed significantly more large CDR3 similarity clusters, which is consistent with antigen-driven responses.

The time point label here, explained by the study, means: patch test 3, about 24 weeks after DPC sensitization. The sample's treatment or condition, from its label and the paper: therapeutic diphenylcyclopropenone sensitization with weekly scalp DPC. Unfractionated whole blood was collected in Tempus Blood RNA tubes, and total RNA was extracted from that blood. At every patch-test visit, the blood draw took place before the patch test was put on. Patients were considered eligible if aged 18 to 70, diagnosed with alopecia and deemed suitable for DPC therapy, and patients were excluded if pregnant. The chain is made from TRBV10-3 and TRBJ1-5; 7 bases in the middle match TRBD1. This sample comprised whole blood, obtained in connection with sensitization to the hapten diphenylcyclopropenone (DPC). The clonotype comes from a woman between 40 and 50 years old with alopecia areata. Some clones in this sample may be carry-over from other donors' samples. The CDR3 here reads CAIKGGSNQPQHF. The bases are TGTGCCATCAAAGGGGGCAGCAATCAGCCCCAGCATTTT.